One and the same sample provided the 17 T cell receptor beta chains below, sequenced in a study of blood T cell repertoires in COVID-19 (dated by TCRdb to about 2020). Library preparation employed the immunoSEQ multiplex PCR assay. TCRdb carries this immuneACCESS record with in-frame sequences only. Its versions omit some clonotypes, under half of them owing to an unresolved V gene in the studies checked, with the rest unexplained. The sample has around 260,000 clones on record, approximately 88% of them singletons. Around 9.6% of the sample comes from the top ten. Sequenced input: peripheral blood. These receptors were taken from a woman in her 70s with COVID-19, enrolled during active disease.

The gene calls are TRBV3-1 (or the pseudogene TRBV3-2) and TRBJ2-7, with D tentatively TRBD2 (5 bases). Germline lookup yields CDR1 LGHDT and CDR2 YNNKEL (reference sequence). The CDR3 is 14 residues long. V shed 4 bases and J shed 0 bases, with 10 bases lying between them. CDR3 sequence reads: CASSLRERSYEQYF. The CDR3 DNA follows: TGTGCCAGCAGCCTAAGGGAGCGCTCCTACGAGCAGTACTTC.

J is TRBJ2-1 and V is TRBV12-5; D unresolved. V lost 9 bases and J 1 base, leaving 7 bases between the germline ends. Germline V lookup: CDR1 LGHNT, CDR2 FRNRAP. The CDR3 loop spans 12 amino acids. CDR3 in DNA: TGTGCTAGCCGTTTATCCTACAATGAGCAGTTCTTC. Translated, it gives CASRLSYNEQFF. Full variable domain (outside the CDR3, taken from reference TRBV12-5 and TRBJ2-1): DARVTQTPRHKVTEMGQEVTMRCQPILGHNTVFWYRQTMMQGLELLAYFRNRAPLDDSGMPKDRFSAEMPDATLATLKIQPSEPRDSAVYFCASRLSYNEQFFGPGTRLTVL.

This clone occurred once. V is TRBV28 and J is TRBJ2-7; 9 bases align to TRBD1. Per the germline V gene, CDR1 is MDHEN and CDR2 is SYDVKM. V was clipped by 6 bases and J by 4 bases; unmatched bases: 10. The CDR3 loop spans 15 amino acids. CDR3 sequence (DNA): TGTGCCAGCAGACTCCGGGACAGGGATTTTTACGAGCAGTACTTC. Translated: CASRLRDRDFYEQYF.

The chain links TRBV7-2 to TRBJ2-7, with D perhaps matching TRBD2 (6 bases). CDR1 is SGHTA, CDR2 FQGNSA, per germline. The V gene lost 3 bases and the J gene lost 4 bases, with 13 bases spanning the gap. The CDR3 loop spans 14 amino acids. The DNA for the CDR3 is TGTGCCAGCAGCTTCCCGGGAGCGCAGTACGAGCAGTACTTC. Translated, it gives CASSFPGAQYEQYF.

The chain couples TRBV5-1 to TRBJ2-3; 9 bases are shared with TRBD2. The CDR3 is 14 amino acids. The J segment lost 6 bases and the V segment lost 4 bases, leaving 6 bases of the junction unmatched. Germline CDR1 and CDR2: SGHRS and YFSETQ. CDR3 loop: CASSDSGSFDTQYF. In DNA, the CDR3 is TGCGCCAGCAGCGATAGCGGGAGTTTCGATACGCAGTATTTT.

This chain connects TRBV24-1 to TRBJ2-5, with 10 bases identical to TRBD2. In germline, CDR1 is KGHDR, CDR2 SFDVKD. This CDR3 contains 17 residues. J lost 4 bases, V lost 4 bases, and 11 bases had no gene match. DNA of the CDR3: TGTGCCACCAGTGACTATGAGCGGGAGGGCTATCGAGAGACCCAGTACTTC. Translated, it gives CATSDYEREGYRETQYF.

The J gene is TRBJ1-2, the V gene TRBV5-1; 9 bases are a match to TRBD1. This CDR3 spans 14 amino acids. V dropped 7 bases and J dropped 8; count of bases not matched to a gene: 12. Per the germline V gene, CDR1 is SGHRS and CDR2 is YFSETQ. In nucleotides, the CDR3 is TGCGCCAGCGGAAACCAACAGGGGGCGCGCGGCTACACCTTC. Translation: CASGNQQGARGYTF.

The chain carries TRBV30 and TRBJ1-5, with TRBD1 identical over 7 bases. This CDR3 contains 17 residues. J lost 0 bases, V lost 0 bases, and 8 bases had no gene match. Germline CDR1 reads GTSNPN; CDR2 reads SVGIG (reference sequence). The chain's CDR3 is CAWSVGDRYYSNQPQHF. CDR3 sequence (DNA): TGTGCCTGGAGTGTCGGGGACAGATATTATAGCAATCAGCCCCAGCATTTT.

The J gene is TRBJ1-5, the V gene TRBV19, with D possibly matching TRBD1 (5 bases). Deletions cut 3 bases from V and 0 bases from J, with 12 bases between. This CDR3 contains 16 residues. Germline CDR1 LNHDA, CDR2 SQIVND (reference sequence). The CDR3 nucleotides are TGTGCCAGTAGTATCGGGGGTCGTTATAGCAATCAGCCCCAGCATTTT. Its translation is CASSIGGRYSNQPQHF.

This clone was detected once. J is TRBJ2-7 and V is TRBV14, with D possibly matching TRBD2 (6 bases). V dropped 0 bases and J dropped 2 bases, with 8 bases sitting between them. The CDR3 has 14 amino acids. Germline CDR1 SGHDN, CDR2 FVKESK. CDR3 nucleotide sequence: TGTGCCAGCAGCCAAGACGGGGGAGCCTACGAGCAGTACTTC. The encoded protein is CASSQDGGAYEQYF.

The gene calls are TRBV9 and TRBJ1-6; 7 bases line up with TRBD1. The CDR3 spans 15 residues. J lost 10 bases, V lost 2 bases, and 9 bases had no gene match. In germline, CDR1 is SGDLS, CDR2 YYNGEE. The CDR3, as DNA: TGTGCCAGCAGCGTTAATTACAGGGGCTTATCACCCCTCCACTTT. It encodes CASSVNYRGLSPLHF.

This chain uses TRBV4-3 with TRBJ1-3; D unclear. Germline assignment: CDR1 LGHNA and CDR2 YSLEER. The V gene lost 2 bases and the J gene lost 2 bases, with 10 bases spanning the gap. This CDR3 comprises 15 residues. CDR3 loop: CASSQSGVAGNTIYF. The CDR3 nucleotides read TGCGCCAGCAGCCAATCGGGAGTTGCTGGAAACACCATATATTTT.

This sequence joins TRBV19 and TRBJ2-5; 10 nucleotides align to TRBD1. CDR3 length: 12 amino acids. Germline V gives CDR1 LNHDA, CDR2 SQIVND (reference sequence). Trimming removed 9 bases from V and 5 bases from J; junction bases left unmatched: 3. CDR3 in DNA: TGTGCCAGGGTGGGACAGGGGGAGACCCAGTACTTC. This gives the protein CARVGQGETQYF.

The rearrangement joins TRBV7-3 to TRBJ2-1; TRBD2 aligns across 9 bases. The CDR3 consists of 14 residues. After removal of 5 bases from V and 7 bases from J, the junction contained 6 bases not matched to a gene. Germline values: CDR1 SGHTA, CDR2 FQGTGA. In DNA form, the CDR3 reads TGTGCCAGCAGCCCGGGGACTAGCTTTAATGAGCAGTTCTTC. Translating it yields CASSPGTSFNEQFF.

This sequence joins TRBV5-8 and TRBJ2-3, with D perhaps TRBD2 (5 bases). The CDR3 contains 15 residues. Germline CDR1 reads SGHTS; CDR2 reads YDEGEE. V shed 2 bases and J shed 9 bases, with 19 bases lying between them. The CDR3 nucleotides read TGTGCCAGCAGCTTACACCAAGAGGGTCTTGTGACGCAGTATTTT. It codes for CASSLHQEGLVTQYF.

The chain uses TRBV19 and TRBJ1-2; the D gene is possibly TRBD1 (5 bases). V was trimmed by 7 bases and J by 4 bases, leaving 13 bases between them. Germline V gene lookup returns CDR1 LNHDA and CDR2 SQIVND (reference sequence). The CDR3 is 13 residues long. CDR3 loop: CASTTQGSYGYTF. The CDR3 bases are TGTGCCAGTACCACCCAGGGTAGCTATGGCTACACCTTC.

The chain has TRBV2 and TRBJ2-1, with a tentative D call TRBD1 (5 bases). Trimming removed 4 bases at V and 2 bases at J, with 12 bases between. The CDR3 has 15 amino acids. The germline V gene encodes CDR1 SNHLY and CDR2 FYNNEI. CDR3 in DNA: TGTGCCAGCAGTGCTGACAGCTGGACCTACAATGAGCAGTTCTTC. Translating it yields CASSADSWTYNEQFF.